This T cell receptor beta chain originates from a study of shared T cell receptors in the human thymus. CDR1 and CDR2 (germline): SGHTA, FQGNSA. Unmatched junction bases numbered 13, after V lost 5 bases and J lost 5 bases. This CDR3 spans 19 amino acids. Using immunoSEQ multiplex PCR, the repertoire was profiled, and TCRdb retains in-frame clones only, with some absent. This sample yields 600,000 or so clones, of which about 90% are seen a single time; roughly 0.0094% belongs to the top ten. These sequences were also reported in another study, on human thymus T cells. That investigation notes: The donors were infants in Finland with congenital heart defects, otherwise immunologically healthy. Resections obtained during corrective heart surgery supplied the thymus tissue. Usage of V and J genes appeared biased in thymic and blood repertoires. Related reports documented highly overlapping thymic repertoires among unrelated individuals.

The chain combines TRBV7-2 with TRBJ2-3, with 16 bases aligning to TRBD2. The clonotype was recovered from a boy in the first two years of life with a congenital heart defect. The sample comprised thymocytes. The chain's CDR3 is CASSPGLAGGIGPVDTQYF. As DNA, the CDR3 is TGTGCCAGCAGCCCGGGACTAGCGGGGGGGATTGGTCCTGTAGATACGCAGTATTTT.